Listed below are T cell receptor beta chains from one sample, sequenced in a study of vaccination and CD4 T cells after COVID-19. Their antigens are not known. Each CDR3 protein gets one entry after TCRdb re-called the PCR reads with MiXCR. This sample yields under 30,000 distinct CDR3 sequences, of which roughly 42% are seen a single time; approximately 7.9% belongs to the top ten. Source material: CD4+ T cells from blood, cultured in vitro. These TCRs come from a human donor who had recovered from COVID-19. The CDR3 runs from the conserved cysteine through the conserved F or W. A D gene is named only where the DNA matches it firmly. The size field is filled for only some rows; it gives once, few, many or a size class.

D: .; J: TRBJ2-2; V: TRBV20-1; size: few; CDR3: CSARVAPNTGELFF; DNA: TGCAGTGCTAGAGTTGCGCCGAACACCGGGGAGCTGTTTTTT
D: TRBD1; J: TRBJ2-7; V: TRBV3-1; size: .; CDR3: CASSSRDSSPYEQYF; DNA: TGTGCCAGCAGCAGCCGGGACAGTTCCCCCTACGAGCAGTACTTC
D: TRBD1; J: TRBJ1-5; V: TRBV7-6; size: .; CDR3: CASSYRQGQSQHF; DNA: TGTGCCAGCAGCTACCGACAGGGTCAGTCCCAGCATTTT
D: TRBD1; J: TRBJ2-7; V: TRBV11-2; size: .; CDR3: CASSPIRRQGKGIYEQYF; DNA: TGTGCCAGCAGTCCCATCCGGAGACAGGGGAAGGGTATCTACGAGCAGTACTTC
D: .; J: TRBJ2-5; V: TRBV11-1; size: once; CDR3: CASSVWETQYF; DNA: TGTGCCAGCAGCGTCTGGGAGACCCAGTACTTC
D: .; J: TRBJ1-2; V: TRBV28; size: .; CDR3: CASKIIRGYGYAF; DNA: TGTGCCAGCAAGATAATCAGGGGATACGGCTACGCCTTC
D: .; J: TRBJ2-7; V: TRBV10-3; size: .; CDR3: CAIGFGGGQYF; DNA: TGTGCCATCGGCTTTGGTGGTGGACAGTACTTC
D: TRBD1; J: TRBJ1-2; V: TRBV20-1; size: .; CDR3: CSANDREYGYTF; DNA: TGCAGTGCTAACGACAGGGAGTATGGCTACACCTTC
D: .; J: TRBJ1-5; V: TRBV7-6; size: .; CDR3: CASSSGISNQPQHF; DNA: TGTGCCAGCAGCTCCGGGATTAGCAATCAGCCCCAGCATTTT
D: .; J: TRBJ2-5; V: TRBV20-1; size: .; CDR3: CGAQAARGDHETQYF; DNA: TGCGGTGCCCAGGCGGCTAGGGGGGATCACGAGACCCAGTACTTC
D: .; J: TRBJ1-3; V: TRBV20-1; size: .; CDR3: CSAQLGGEGNTIYF; DNA: TGCAGTGCCCAACTGGGGGGTGAGGGCAACACCATATATTTT
D: .; J: TRBJ1-1; V: TRBV4-1; size: .; CDR3: CASSQFTEGEAFF; DNA: TGCGCCAGCAGCCAATTTACGGAGGGTGAGGCTTTCTTT
D: .; J: TRBJ2-7; V: TRBV19; size: .; CDR3: CASSIWGAAGEQYF; DNA: TGTGCCAGTAGTATCTGGGGGGCGGCCGGCGAGCAGTACTTC
D: .; J: TRBJ2-3; V: TRBV7-9; size: few; CDR3: CASSIPGVGDTQYF; DNA: TGTGCCAGCAGTATTCCCGGGGTGGGTGATACGCAGTATTTT
D: .; J: TRBJ2-3; V: TRBV6-5; size: .; CDR3: CASSYSNKATSTDTQYF; DNA: TGTGCCAGCAGTTACTCGAATAAGGCCACTAGCACAGATACGCAGTATTTT
D: TRBD2; J: TRBJ2-7; V: TRBV7-6; size: .; CDR3: CASSPPSGDKTYEQYF; DNA: TGTGCCAGCAGCCCCCCTAGCGGCGATAAAACCTACGAGCAGTACTTC
D: .; J: TRBJ2-1; V: TRBV20-1; size: few; CDR3: CSASFSINEQFF; DNA: TGCAGTGCTAGTTTTAGTATCAATGAGCAGTTCTTC
D: .; J: TRBJ1-1; V: TRBV19; size: few; CDR3: CASSVLLGQTEAFF; DNA: TGTGCCAGTAGTGTACTTTTGGGGCAGACTGAAGCTTTCTTT
D: TRBD1; J: TRBJ1-1; V: TRBV6-1; size: .; CDR3: CATQGRSLNTEAFF; DNA: TGTGCCACACAGGGGCGATCATTGAACACTGAAGCTTTCTTT
D: TRBD2; J: TRBJ2-2; V: TRBV7-2; size: .; CDR3: CASSPTGAGGTGELFF; DNA: TGTGCCAGCAGCCCAACCGGAGCGGGAGGAACCGGGGAGCTGTTTTTT
D: .; J: TRBJ1-2; V: TRBV28; size: .; CDR3: CAGGSRNYGYTF; DNA: TGTGCCGGTGGCAGCAGGAACTATGGCTACACCTTC
D: TRBD1; J: TRBJ1-1; V: TRBV5-1; size: .; CDR3: CASSPGGTNTEAFF; DNA: TGCGCCAGCAGCCCAGGGGGCACGAACACTGAAGCTTTCTTT
D: .; J: TRBJ1-5; V: TRBV6-5; size: .; CDR3: CASSYTADNNQPQHF; DNA: TGTGCCAGCAGTTACACCGCGGATAATAATCAGCCCCAGCATTTT
D: .; J: TRBJ2-5; V: TRBV19; size: .; CDR3: CASRRAQGGLETQYF; DNA: TGTGCCAGTAGGCGGGCCCAGGGAGGTTTAGAGACCCAGTACTTC
D: .; J: TRBJ1-3; V: TRBV6-2/TRBV6-3; size: .; CDR3: CASRWGAGNTIYF; DNA: TGTGCCAGCAGATGGGGGGCTGGAAACACCATATATTTT
D: TRBD1; J: TRBJ1-1; V: TRBV20-1; size: .; CDR3: CSASISGGRTEAFF; DNA: TGCAGTGCTAGCATATCAGGGGGCCGGACTGAAGCTTTCTTT
D: TRBD2; J: TRBJ2-7; V: TRBV6-5; size: .; CDR3: CASSYSGTSGRRSEQYF; DNA: TGTGCCAGCAGTTACTCCGGGACTAGCGGGAGAAGGTCCGAGCAGTACTTC
D: TRBD2; J: TRBJ2-7; V: TRBV7-2; size: few; CDR3: CASSPTGTSGRHPYEQYF; DNA: TGTGCCAGCAGCCCGACCGGGACTAGCGGGCGTCACCCCTACGAGCAGTACTTC
D: .; J: TRBJ2-5; V: TRBV5-6; size: .; CDR3: CASLLRGGHETQYF; DNA: TGTGCCAGCCTCTTGAGGGGGGGCCATGAGACCCAGTACTTC
D: .; J: TRBJ2-7; V: TRBV28; size: .; CDR3: CAAEPGTAPYEQYF; DNA: TGTGCCGCGGAACCCGGGACTGCGCCCTACGAGCAGTACTTC
D: .; J: TRBJ2-7; V: TRBV6-1; size: few; CDR3: CASTPRPRSYEQYF; DNA: TGTGCCAGCACCCCCCGGCCGAGGTCCTACGAGCAGTACTTC
D: TRBD2; J: TRBJ2-3; V: TRBV15; size: .; CDR3: CATSRDLLVAGEADTQYF; DNA: TGTGCCACCAGCAGAGATCTGCTGGTTGCGGGAGAGGCAGATACGCAGTATTTT